This TCR beta chain was sequenced in a study of regulatory T cells in long-lasting Graves disease. The sample's time point: newly diagnosed GD, antithyroid drugs for less than 3 months. PBMC-derived RNA was used for the TCR library. Researchers made TCR beta libraries by using iRepertoire HTBI primers and running Arm-PCR on CDR3 regions. TCRdb reprocessed the multiplex PCR reads via MiXCR and lists one record per CDR3 protein. The table records under 300,000 distinct CDR3 sequences, roughly a fifth of them present only once. The germline CDR1 and CDR2 sequences are KGHDR and SFDVKD. CDR3 length: 12 amino acids. The V end was cut by 4 bases, the J end by 8 bases, with 8 bases between.

The source of this sequence is a female donor with Graves disease. The material was peripheral blood mononuclear cells (PBMCs), obtained at new diagnosis, from a patient treated with antithyroid drugs. V usage is TRBV24-1 and J usage is TRBJ2-1; D unclear. CDR3 nucleotide sequence: TGTGCCACCAGTGAGTTACGGGATGAGCAGTTCTTC. This encodes CATSELRDEQFF.